These 21 T cell receptor beta chains came from one sample sequenced in a study of cytomegalovirus exposure and HLA in healthy donors. Amplification used 60 Vbeta primers and 13 Jbeta primers. Using immunoSEQ multiplex PCR, the repertoire was profiled, and TCRdb retains in-frame clones only, with some absent. This sample has some 150,000 clones; 70% to 85% occur once, and the top ten carry roughly 1.9%. Material for sequencing was PBMCs. These TCRs come from a man aged 40-49 years in good health and CMV-seronegative.

V is TRBV6-1 and J is TRBJ2-7, with TRBD2 identical over 8 bases. Germline assignment: CDR1 MNHNS and CDR2 SASEGT. With V trimmed by 6 bases and J by 10 bases, 8 bases remained unmatched. The CDR3 spans 12 residues. CDR3 DNA sequence: TGTGCCAGCAGCAACAAGCGGGAGAGCCAGTACTTC. Translated: CASSNKRESQYF.

The rearrangement uses TRBV28 and TRBJ2-5; possible D gene TRBD1, 6 bases. This CDR3 contains 13 residues. V was shortened by 5 bases and J by 4 bases, with 11 bases between the two germline ends. Germline V CDR1 and CDR2: MDHEN, SYDVKM. The DNA of the CDR3 is TGTGCCAGCAGTCGACAGGTTTCAGAGACCCAGTACTTC. Protein sequence: CASSRQVSETQYF.

CDR3 sequence reads: CASSLYQGAFEQYF. Written as DNA, the CDR3 is TGTGCCAGCAGCTTGTACCAGGGGGCTTTCGAGCAGTACTTC. The chain combines TRBV7-6 with TRBJ2-5, with 8 bases that match TRBD1. The J call may be faulty, since TRBJ2-7 better matches the DNA end. CDR1 is SGHVS and CDR2 is FNYEAQ in the germline V gene. There are 14 residues in the CDR3.

The sample holds one count of this clone. This rearrangement joins TRBV28 to TRBJ2-1; D gene ambiguous. The CDR3 totals 15 residues. Trimming took 2 bases from V and 2 from J, leaving 10 bases between them. Per germline, CDR1 MDHEN and CDR2 SYDVKM. In DNA, the CDR3 is TGTGCCAGCAGTTTAACAGCCACGGCCTACAATGAGCAGTTCTTC. Its translation is CASSLTATAYNEQFF.

The gene calls are TRBV9 and TRBJ2-7; TRBD1 might be the D (7 bases). V gave up 2 bases and J gave up 2 bases, with 11 bases separating them. The germline V gene encodes CDR1 SGDLS and CDR2 YYNGEE. The CDR3 length is 14 residues. CDR3 DNA: TGTGCCAGCAGCGTCGCAGGGGGGCCCTACGAGCAGTACTTC. It codes for CASSVAGGPYEQYF.

This chain connects TRBV5-1 to TRBJ2-1, with TRBD2 identical over 8 bases. Trimming took 2 bases from V and 5 from J; bases not matched to a gene: 6. CDR1 is SGHRS and CDR2 is YFSETQ in the germline V gene. This CDR3 spans 15 amino acids. This CDR3 is CASSFGAGGNNEQFF. For the CDR3, the DNA is TGCGCCAGCAGCTTCGGCGCGGGAGGCAACAATGAGCAGTTCTTC.

The gene calls are TRBV5-1 and TRBJ2-1; 8 bases line up with TRBD2. Losses at the gene ends were 2 bases for V and 2 bases for J; bases not matched to a gene: 6. The germline V gene encodes CDR1 SGHRS and CDR2 YFSETQ. The CDR3 totals 16 residues. CDR3 nucleotide sequence: TGCGCCAGCAGCTTCGAGGAACTAGCGGCCTACAATGAGCAGTTCTTC. Its protein is CASSFEELAAYNEQFF.

The chain employs TRBV29-1 and TRBJ2-1; unclear D gene. Trimming removed 6 bases at V and 0 bases at J, with 9 bases between. The germline CDR1 and CDR2 sequences are SQVTM and ANQGSEA. The length of the CDR3 is 13 residues. The CDR3 DNA is TGCAGCGTAGACGAGGCCTCCTACAATGAGCAGTTCTTC. It encodes CSVDEASYNEQFF.

This clone showed up just once. V and J are TRBV6-5 and TRBJ2-7, with 7 bases aligning to TRBD2. This CDR3 comprises 13 residues. V shed 10 bases, J shed 2 bases, and the junction held 8 bases outside the gene matches. Germline lookup yields CDR1 MNHEY and CDR2 SVGAGI. In nucleotides, the CDR3 is TGTGCCACTCGGGGGGTTGCTACCTACGAGCAGTACTTC. This translates into CATRGVATYEQYF.

This chain links TRBV5-1 with TRBJ2-2; 9 bases are a match to TRBD2. The CDR3 runs to 16 residues. V dropped 0 bases and J dropped 6; count of bases not matched to a gene: 6. Germline values: CDR1 SGHRS, CDR2 YFSETQ. The CDR3 protein is CASSLEGASGAGELFF. CDR3 in DNA: TGCGCCAGCAGCTTGGAGGGCGCTAGCGGGGCCGGGGAGCTGTTTTTT.

There are a few counts of this clone. The chain is built from TRBV6-4 and TRBJ1-2; D remains ambiguous. CDR1 and CDR2 (germline): MRHNA, SNTAGT. The CDR3 is 13 residues long. The V gene lost 5 bases and the J gene lost 2 bases, with 9 bases spanning the gap. Written as DNA, the CDR3 is TGTGCCAGCAGTCGGACGGGAAACTATGGCTACACCTTC. Protein product: CASSRTGNYGYTF.

This CDR3 reads CASAQSRNQPQHF. CDR3 nucleotides: TGTGCCAGCGCACAGAGCCGCAATCAGCCCCAGCATTTT. This chain uses TRBV6-5 with TRBJ1-5; unclear D gene. Germline lookup yields CDR1 MNHEY and CDR2 SVGAGI. V gave up 8 bases and J gave up 2 bases, with 10 bases separating them. The CDR3 extends over 13 amino acids.

The rearrangement uses TRBV10-3 and TRBJ2-7, with 9 bases that match TRBD2. This CDR3 comprises 16 residues. Germline loops: CDR1 ENHRY, CDR2 SYGVKD. V gave up 2 bases and J gave up 2 bases; unmatched junction bases: 7. CDR3 bases: TGTGCCATCAGTGAGGGCCTAGCGGGACGCCCCTACGAGCAGTACTTC. Translation: CAISEGLAGRPYEQYF.

This chain joins TRBV27 and TRBJ1-2; D gene ambiguous. This CDR3 comprises 11 residues. Germline V gene sequence: CDR1 MNHEY, CDR2 SMNVEV (reference sequence). The V gene lost 4 bases and the J gene lost 7 bases, with 7 bases spanning the gap. The CDR3 DNA is TGTGCCAGCAGTTCTGGGAGTGGCTACACCTTC. It specifies CASSSGSGYTF.

The chain has TRBV7-9 and TRBJ2-2, with D hard to call. The V and J ends lost 7 bases and 6 bases respectively, with 6 bases between them. CDR1 is SEHNR, CDR2 FQNEAQ, per germline (reference sequence). The CDR3 is 11 residues long. The CDR3 here is CASTFAGELFF. DNA of the CDR3: TGTGCCAGCACCTTCGCCGGGGAGCTGTTTTTT.

The chain links TRBV5-1 to TRBJ2-7; possible D gene TRBD1, 6 bases. Germline CDR1 is SGHRS and CDR2 is YFSETQ. V lost 0 bases and J lost 4, with 17 bases in between. The CDR3 is 16 residues long. The CDR3 region is CASSLAQTGRVYEQYF. For the CDR3, the DNA is TGCGCCAGCAGCTTGGCCCAGACAGGACGGGTTTACGAGCAGTACTTC.

The chain combines TRBV27 with TRBJ2-5, with D perhaps matching TRBD2 (6 bases). The end of the DNA aligns better with TRBJ2-7, so the J call may be wrong. The CDR3 loop spans 14 amino acids. The germline V gene encodes CDR1 MNHEY and CDR2 SMNVEV (reference sequence). Here the CDR3 DNA reads TGTGCCAGCAGTTTGGCTGACGGGAGTTACGAGCAGTACTTC. It translates to CASSLADGSYEQYF.

This clone was detected only once. This chain joins TRBV29-1 and TRBJ2-7; D remains unclear. Trimming cost V 4 bases and J 3 bases, with 7 bases left between them. Germline values: CDR1 SQVTM, CDR2 ANQGSEA. There are 11 residues in the CDR3. The CDR3 DNA follows: TGCAGCGTTGGGGCAGACTACGAGCAGTACTTC. The encoded protein is CSVGADYEQYF.

V and J are TRBV6-4 and TRBJ2-3, with TRBD2 matching 10 bases. V shed 2 bases and J 2 bases; nucleotides not matched to a gene: 16. Germline V gene sequence: CDR1 MRHNA, CDR2 SNTAGT. The length of the CDR3 is 20 residues. The CDR3 protein is CASSDPSRVKAGGPTDTQYF. The DNA for the CDR3 is TGTGCCAGCAGTGACCCAAGCCGGGTGAAAGCGGGAGGGCCCACAGATACGCAGTATTTT.

This sequence joins TRBV30 and TRBJ2-7, with unresolved D. V shed 3 bases and J shed 5 bases, with 20 bases lying between them. The CDR3 runs 15 residues. CDR1 GTSNPN and CDR2 SVGIG come from the germline V gene (reference sequence). The CDR3 region is CAWRPVDFQADEQYF. CDR3 bases: TGTGCCTGGAGGCCGGTTGACTTCCAAGCCGACGAGCAGTACTTC.

CDR3 in DNA: TGTGCCAGCAGCTTGCGGGGCTCCTACAATGAGCAGTTCTTC. This gives the protein CASSLRGSYNEQFF. V usage is TRBV5-4 and J usage is TRBJ2-1; tentatively, D is TRBD2 (5 bases). V lost 1 base and J 0 bases, leaving 5 bases between the germline ends. From germline, CDR1 is SGHNT and CDR2 YYREEE (reference sequence). The length of the CDR3 is 14 residues. The full variable domain, rest sourced from reference TRBV5-4 and TRBJ2-1, is ETGVTQSPTHLIKTRGQQVTLRCSSQSGHNTVSWYQQALGQGPQFIFQYYREEENGRGNFPPRFSGLQFPNYSSELNVNALELDDSALYLCASSLRGSYNEQFFGPGTRLTVL.